These T cell receptor beta chains were read from a single sample in a study of blood T cell repertoires in COVID-19. Generated by immunoSEQ multiplex PCR, the TCRdb table keeps only in-frame clones and is missing some. The sample holds fewer than 200,000 clones, approximately 80% seen once. Input material: peripheral blood. These receptor sequences come from a man aged 55 to 69 with acute or convalescent COVID-19. Each CDR3 is given without its conserved first and last residue.

>TRBV9
ASSVGHPTDTQY
>TRBV15
ATSRGSSRAFNNEQF
>TRBV6-5
ASSYESLAGYEQY
>TRBV11-2
ASSLRDRNSPLH
>TRBV19
ASSINPYNEQF
>TRBV9
ASSVEGVFDAGELF
>TRBV7-2
ASSLGRDYYEQY
>TRBV7-3
ASSPGTSGSNEQF
>TRBV19
ASSSRVTSGNTIY
>TRBV27
ASSKDRDLPQH
>TRBV4-3
ASSQDRKNSGNTIY
>TRBV9
ASSVKQEGPLH
>TRBV28
ASSLGDRGSGANVLT
>TRBV19
ANTATGRISATTNEKLF
>TRBV7-9
ASSQSFSGVNEQF
>TRBV6-1
ASSDLAGATYNEQF
>TRBV6-2/TRBV6-3
ASSYLDRLTQY
>TRBV30
AWSPIQGHEQY
>TRBV10-2
ASSESSLLPDSYEQY
>TRBV25-1
ASSASGGRNQPQH
>TRBV4-1
ASSQGGLAGGTRQETQY
>TRBV4-3
ASSQEGTGADTQY
>TRBV6-5
ASSQQGDRPQH
>TRBV7-6
ASSFGGQINSPLH
>TRBV12-3/TRBV12-4
ASRTANYGYT
>TRBV5-6
ASSSRSRQF
>TRBV30
AWRTGPRGAPLANYGYT
>TRBV15
ATSRSGEMTF
>TRBV11-3
ASSLTGTSGHNEQF
>TRBV4-3
ASSQDWFGGVTDTQY
>TRBV19
ASSGTSGYEQY
>TRBV3-1/TRBV3-2
ASSPSLAGGWNEQF
>TRBV5-1
ASSLGGTGKVHEQY
>TRBV6-4
ASSGLYRVHSNQPQH
>TRBV15
ATSRDYRENSNQPQH
>TRBV5-1
ASSFSYSYNEQF
>TRBV5-1
ASSLGASGGFSYEQY
>TRBV5-1
ASSLVETSGYEQY
>TRBV2
ASVYTGPGTQY
>TRBV7-2
ASSLARRDYEQY
>TRBV9
ASSLSSGLAGEEQY
>TRBV5-4
ASSLEGGVNEQF
>TRBV19
ASGDRSYYGYT
>TRBV9
ASSVEGQGSDTQY
>TRBV4-1
ASSQDRLGGYQPQH
>TRBV18
ASSSDRALNQPQH
>TRBV6-5
ASGQGYEKLF
>TRBV3-1/TRBV3-2
ASSHGDRGLRPQH
>TRBV3-1/TRBV3-2
ASSQAGTKKF
>TRBV5-1
ASSPSDGYGYT
>TRBV28
ASTPGEYTEAF
>TRBV12-3/TRBV12-4
ASSLGLTLEQY
>TRBV19
ASSIDIRGDEKLF